This TCR beta chain was retrieved from a study of blood T cell repertoires in COVID-19. About the study: Some COVID-19 samples were acute and others convalescent; all came from the United States, Italy and Spain. The analysed material was cDNA or gDNA that came from T cells, B-cell-depleted T cells, or PBMCs.

This CDR3 contains 17 residues. This clone was recorded a few times. The authors' processing: Nucleated cell number was recorded as an estimate derived from reference gene primer amplification. Repertoires were generated with immunoSEQ multiplex PCR, while TCRdb's copy carries only in-frame clones and drops some. V and J calls and clone size are as listed in that table; D and trimming were resolved from the DNA. The sample contains 360,000 or so clones, 90% of which appear only once. The chain recombines TRBV21-1 with TRBJ2-1; the DNA was not compared with TRBD2, the D call given in the table. TRBV21-1 is noted as a pseudogene. This clonotype originated in a young man with active or convalescent COVID-19. Sequenced: peripheral blood. CDR3 coding DNA: TGTGCCAGCAGCATCATGACTGGGACTAGCGCCTACAATGAGCAGTTCTTC. Its protein product is CASSIMTGTSAYNEQFF.